The 14 T cell receptor beta chains reported below all come from one sample, sequenced in a study of cytomegalovirus exposure and HLA in healthy donors. 60 Vbeta and 13 Jbeta primers were used in PCR. Produced via immunoSEQ multiplex PCR; TCRdb's table is partial and in-frame only. There are 95,000 to 100,000 clones in the sample; under 80% occur only once, and roughly 4% lies in the top ten. The specimen sequenced was PBMCs. The receptors were sampled from a man in his forties or fifties in good health and CMV-seronegative.

The chain has TRBV2 and TRBJ2-2, with TRBD1 matching 8 bases. The germline gives CDR1 SNHLY, CDR2 FYNNEI. The trim removed 4 bases at V and 6 bases at J, leaving 7 bases unmatched. The CDR3 contains 15 residues. This CDR3 reads CASSGRLQGAGELFF. CDR3 nucleotide sequence: TGTGCCAGCAGTGGAAGACTACAGGGGGCCGGGGAGCTGTTTTTT.

This chain links TRBV5-1 with TRBJ2-7; 8 bases line up with TRBD1. Germline-derived CDR1 and CDR2 are SGHRS and YFSETQ. V gave up 3 bases and J gave up 6 bases; unmatched junction bases: 2. CDR3 length equals 12 residues. The CDR3 sequence is CASSSQGGEQYV. The CDR3 DNA reads TGCGCCAGCAGCTCACAGGGGGGCGAGCAGTACGTC.

Turning to this clone: One junction end disagrees with the germline gene, perhaps due to a read error. Other DNA sequences of this sample code for an identical CDR3. The chain combines TRBV11-2 with TRBJ1-6; D remains unclear. Germline V gene lookup returns CDR1 SGHAT and CDR2 FQNNGV. The CDR3 sequence is 14 residues long. As DNA, the CDR3 is TGTGCCAGCAGCTTTTCTTCCTATAATTCCCCCCTCCACTTT. It translates to CASSFSSYNSPLHF.

This chain uses TRBV19 with TRBJ2-7; TRBD2 agrees at 8 bases. J lost 4 bases, V lost 5 bases, and 10 bases had no gene match. Germline CDR1 LNHDA, CDR2 SQIVND (reference sequence). The CDR3 sequence is 15 residues long. The CDR3 reads CASSPSSGGDYEQYF. The DNA of the CDR3 is TGTGCCAGTAGTCCCTCCTCGGGGGGGGATTACGAGCAGTACTTC.

This sequence joins TRBV11-2 and TRBJ2-7; 10 positions match TRBD1. Germline values: CDR1 SGHAT, CDR2 FQNNGV. Trimming at V came to 5 bases and at J to 3 bases, leaving 13 bases not matched to a gene. The CDR3 is made up of 17 amino acids. This CDR3 reads CASSPLRGQGTGYEQYF. Written as DNA, the CDR3 is TGTGCCAGCAGCCCCCTTCGGGGACAGGGGACGGGCTACGAGCAGTACTTC.

This clone was seen just once. In DNA form, the CDR3 reads TGTGCCAGTAGTTATCGGGGTGAGACAGATACGCAGTATTTT. It translates to CASSYRGETDTQYF. The rearrangement joins TRBV19 to TRBJ2-3; D is perhaps TRBD2 (5 bases). The CDR3 is made up of 14 amino acids. V lost 5 bases to trimming and J lost 3 bases, with 12 bases between them. CDR1 LNHDA and CDR2 SQIVND come from the germline V gene (reference sequence).

This clone was seen more than once but under ten times. This chain joins TRBV28 and TRBJ2-7; maybe TRBD2 (7 bases). Germline CDR1 MDHEN, CDR2 SYDVKM. The CDR3 contains 16 residues. V was shortened by 2 bases and J by 2 bases, with 16 bases between the two germline ends. This CDR3 is CASSLGGGGRTYEQYV. The CDR3 region has the DNA TGTGCCAGCAGTTTAGGAGGGGGGGGGAGGACCTACGAGCAGTACGTC.

The J gene is TRBJ1-2, the V gene TRBV28, with D uncertain. Germline CDR1 and CDR2: MDHEN and SYDVKM. The CDR3 contains 15 residues. V lost 8 bases to trimming and J lost 4 bases, with 20 bases between them. The CDR3 nucleotides are TGTGCCAGCTCCGCGCCCGGGGTCATACCCTATGGCTACACCTTC. Protein sequence: CASSAPGVIPYGYTF.

DNA of the CDR3: TGCGCCAGCAGCCGCGGGGCAGGGTTGGGAGAAGAGACCCAGTACTTC. This encodes CASSRGAGLGEETQYF. This chain uses TRBV4-3 with TRBJ2-5, with D possibly matching TRBD2 (6 bases). This CDR3 is built from 16 residues. V dropped 4 bases and J dropped 3 bases, with 18 bases sitting between them. Germline V gene data show CDR1 as LGHNA and CDR2 as YSLEER.

J is TRBJ2-1 and V is TRBV7-8; 13 bases are a match to TRBD2. CDR1 and CDR2 (germline): SGHVS, FQNEAQ. This CDR3 has 15 residues. Unmatched junction bases numbered 3, after V lost 4 bases and J lost 6 bases. The CDR3 DNA follows: TGTGCCAGCAGCTCAACTAGCGGGGGGGTCAATGAGCAGTTCTTC. Its protein is CASSSTSGGVNEQFF.

The genes are TRBV18 and TRBJ1-1, with 8 bases fitting TRBD1. With V trimmed by 6 bases and J by 0 bases, 9 bases remained unmatched. The CDR3 is 16 amino acids. Germline V lookup: CDR1 KGHSH, CDR2 LQKENI. CDR3 sequence (DNA): TGTGCCAGCTCGGTCGGACAGGGCGACTTGAACACTGAAGCTTTCTTT. It specifies CASSVGQGDLNTEAFF. The full variable domain, with the rest looked up from reference TRBV18 and TRBJ1-1, is NAGVMQNPRHLVRRRGQEARLRCSPMKGHSHVYWYRQLPEEGLKFMVYLQKENIIDESGMPKERFSAEFPKEGPSILRIQQVVRGDSAAYFCASSVGQGDLNTEAFFGQGTRLTVV.

About this clone: The junction and the germline gene differ at one end; a read error may be behind it. The gene calls are TRBV7-9 and TRBJ1-4, with D tentatively TRBD1 (6 bases). CDR1 is SEHNR, CDR2 FQNEAQ, per germline (reference sequence). CDR3 length: 14 residues. In DNA form, the CDR3 reads TGTTCCAGCAGCTTTCAGGGGATTAATGAAAAACTGTTTTTT. Protein product: CSSSFQGINEKLFF.

The V call is TRBV6-5, the J call TRBJ1-1; 7 nucleotides agree with TRBD1. This CDR3 contains 16 residues. CDR1 is MNHEY and CDR2 is SVGAGI in the germline V gene. V lost 0 bases and J lost 1; bases outside the gene matches: 5. CDR3 nucleotide sequence: TGTGCCAGCAGTTACTCGACTCAGGGGGGGAACACTGAAGCTTTCTTT. It yields the protein CASSYSTQGGNTEAFF.

The CDR3 coding sequence is TGTGCCAGCAGCGGGACTAGCAGGGCCATCTACGAGCAGTACTTC. This codes for CASSGTSRAIYEQYF. V is TRBV2 and J is TRBJ2-7, with 9 positions matching TRBD2. Looked up from germline, CDR1 is SNHLY and CDR2 is FYNNEI. This CDR3 comprises 15 residues. V trimming: 6 bases; J trimming: 3 bases; junction bases outside the gene matches: 9.